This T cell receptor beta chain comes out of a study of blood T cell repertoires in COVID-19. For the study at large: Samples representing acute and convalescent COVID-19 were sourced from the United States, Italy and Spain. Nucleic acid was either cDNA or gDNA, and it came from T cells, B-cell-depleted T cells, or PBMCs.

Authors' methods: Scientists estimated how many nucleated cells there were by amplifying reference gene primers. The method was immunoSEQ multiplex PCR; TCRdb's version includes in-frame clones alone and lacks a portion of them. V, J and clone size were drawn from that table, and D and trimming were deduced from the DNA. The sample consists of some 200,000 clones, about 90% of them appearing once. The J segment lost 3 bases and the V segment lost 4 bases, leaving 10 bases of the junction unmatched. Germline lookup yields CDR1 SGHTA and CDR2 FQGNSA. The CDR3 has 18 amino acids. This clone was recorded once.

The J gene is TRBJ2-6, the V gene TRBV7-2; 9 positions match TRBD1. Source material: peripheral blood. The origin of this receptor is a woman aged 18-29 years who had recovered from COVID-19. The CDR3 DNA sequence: TGTGCCAGCAGCTCACGACAGGGGGTTTTAGATGGGGCCAACGTCCTGACTTTC. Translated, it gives CASSSRQGVLDGANVLTF.